This T cell receptor beta chain was found in a study of blood T cell repertoires in COVID-19. This CDR3 has 13 amino acids. The germline V gene encodes CDR1 LNHDA and CDR2 SQIVND (reference sequence). Trimming took 5 bases from V and 5 from J, leaving 11 bases between them. Original data processing: Amplification of reference gene primers provided the estimated nucleated cell counts. Assay used: immunoSEQ multiplex PCR; TCRdb lists only in-frame clones, some missing. The D gene and trimming were derived from the DNA, and the V and J assignments and clone size from that table. This sample has roughly 160,000 clones, with approximately 81% found just once.

What was sequenced was peripheral blood. The rearrangement uses TRBV19 and TRBJ2-3; no definite D call. This TCR was recovered from a woman aged 80 or over with active or convalescent COVID-19. The CDR3 DNA reads TGTGCCAGTAGTGTAGGTCAGGTAGATACGCAGTATTTT. This gives the protein CASSVGQVDTQYF. Full variable domain (outside the CDR3, taken from reference TRBV19 and TRBJ2-3): DGGITQSPKYLFRKEGQNVTLSCEQNLNHDAMYWYRQDPGQGLRLIYYSQIVNDFQKGDIAEGYSVSREKKESFPLTVTSAQKNPTAFYLCASSVGQVDTQYFGPGTRLTVL.